This is a list of T cell receptor beta chains from one sample in a study of T-cell memory formation after mild COVID-19. Each CDR3 protein gets one entry after TCRdb re-called the 5' RACE reads with MiXCR. The sample comprises some 110,000 distinct CDR3 sequences, about a sixth of which are singletons, and around 28% rests with the top ten. The sequenced sample consisted of PBMCs or a T cell subset sorted from them (not recorded which). Receptors were obtained from an adult woman who had mild COVID-19 (a few samples of this study predate the infection). Cell type and time point are not known. Each CDR3 is given with its conserved first and last residue. Each record gives: V gene, J gene, D gene, clone size, CDR3 protein, CDR3 DNA. The D gene is left open where the match is weak. Only some rows state a clone size, as once, few, many or a class for expanded clones.

v_call: TRBV27; j_call: TRBJ2-7; d_call: TRBD2; clone_size: medium-sized; cdr3_aa: CASSISGSQNEQYF; cdr3_nt: TGTGCCAGCAGTATTAGCGGGAGTCAGAACGAGCAGTACTTC
v_call: TRBV25-1; j_call: TRBJ2-7; d_call: -; clone_size: -; cdr3_aa: CASSALGSHEQYF; cdr3_nt: TGTGCCAGCAGTGCTCTGGGGAGCCACGAGCAGTACTTC
v_call: TRBV19; j_call: TRBJ1-5; d_call: -; clone_size: -; cdr3_aa: CASSHLDSSNQPQHF; cdr3_nt: TGTGCCAGTAGTCACCTTGACAGTAGCAATCAGCCCCAGCATTTT
v_call: TRBV4-1; j_call: TRBJ2-7; d_call: -; clone_size: -; cdr3_aa: CASSSIQVSLSYEQYF; cdr3_nt: TGCGCCAGCAGCTCAATACAGGTTTCCCTATCCTACGAGCAGTACTTC
v_call: TRBV14; j_call: TRBJ1-2; d_call: TRBD1; clone_size: few; cdr3_aa: CASSQWGQGALDYGYTF; cdr3_nt: TGTGCCAGCAGCCAATGGGGCCAGGGGGCTCTTGACTATGGCTACACCTTC
v_call: TRBV6-2/TRBV6-3; j_call: TRBJ1-2; d_call: TRBD1; clone_size: -; cdr3_aa: CASSSGTGDGYTF; cdr3_nt: TGTGCCAGCAGCTCCGGGACAGGGGATGGCTACACCTTC
v_call: TRBV19; j_call: TRBJ2-7; d_call: -; clone_size: many; cdr3_aa: CASSTLTEQYF; cdr3_nt: TGTGCCAGTAGTACGCTAACCGAGCAGTACTTC
v_call: TRBV9; j_call: TRBJ2-2; d_call: -; clone_size: few; cdr3_aa: CASSDPPGHSNTGELFF; cdr3_nt: TGTGCCAGCAGCGATCCCCCAGGACATTCGAACACCGGGGAGCTGTTTTTT
v_call: TRBV7-8; j_call: TRBJ2-1; d_call: TRBD2; clone_size: few; cdr3_aa: CASSLLAGGSTSYNEQFF; cdr3_nt: TGTGCCAGCAGCTTGCTAGCGGGAGGGTCAACCTCCTACAATGAGCAGTTCTTC
v_call: TRBV12-3/TRBV12-4; j_call: TRBJ1-1; d_call: -; clone_size: -; cdr3_aa: CASTPRMWAGTEAFF; cdr3_nt: TGTGCCAGCACCCCTCGGATGTGGGCGGGGACTGAAGCTTTCTTT
v_call: TRBV5-1; j_call: TRBJ2-7; d_call: TRBD1; clone_size: -; cdr3_aa: CASSLDRGYEQYF; cdr3_nt: TGCGCCAGCAGCTTGGACAGGGGCTACGAGCAGTACTTC
v_call: TRBV6-6; j_call: TRBJ2-1; d_call: -; clone_size: -; cdr3_aa: CASSGYSHNEQFF; cdr3_nt: TGTGCCAGCAGTGGGTACTCCCACAATGAGCAGTTCTTC
v_call: TRBV5-6; j_call: TRBJ2-4; d_call: TRBD1; clone_size: many; cdr3_aa: CASSQRTGMDIQYF; cdr3_nt: TGTGCCAGCAGCCAGAGGACAGGGATGGACATTCAGTACTTC
v_call: TRBV30; j_call: TRBJ2-1; d_call: -; clone_size: -; cdr3_aa: CAWSPLGRGDYNEQFF; cdr3_nt: TGTGCCTGGAGTCCTCTGGGCAGGGGGGACTACAATGAGCAGTTCTTC